Each of the 27 T cell receptor beta chains below was sequenced from the same sample in a study of cytomegalovirus exposure and HLA in healthy donors. Researchers ran the PCR with 60 Vbeta and 13 Jbeta primers. TCRdb's table, derived via immunoSEQ multiplex PCR, lists solely in-frame clones and lacks some. The table shows tens of thousands of clones, with roughly 75% occurring only once. Sequenced sample: PBMCs. The receptor set was obtained from a male donor in good health and CMV-seronegative.

CDR3 sequence reads: CASSQMEETQYF. The CDR3 bases are TGTGCCAGCAGCCAGATGGAAGAGACCCAGTACTTC. The chain carries TRBV7-2 and TRBJ2-5, with no clear D. V was cut by 5 bases and J by 3 bases, with 7 bases left in between. This CDR3 comprises 12 residues. CDR1 SGHTA and CDR2 FQGNSA come from the germline V gene.

This clone was seen just once. V gene TRBV6-1 combines with J gene TRBJ2-3, with TRBD2 as a possible D gene (6 bases). The germline gives CDR1 MNHNS, CDR2 SASEGT. The CDR3 sequence is 15 residues long. V was clipped by 5 bases and J by 4 bases, with 16 bases between them. Here the CDR3 reads CASSNEEGWADTQYF. The CDR3 bases are TGTGCCAGCAGTAATGAGGAGGGGTGGGCAGATACGCAGTATTTT.

The chain uses TRBV5-4 and TRBJ2-7, with 8 bases fitting TRBD2. The CDR3 sequence is 17 residues long. V shed 4 bases, J shed 2 bases, and the junction held 14 bases outside the gene matches. Germline loops: CDR1 SGHNT, CDR2 YYREEE (reference sequence). CDR3 in DNA: TGTGCCAGCAGCAACAGCCAGGGCGGGGGGTCCCCCTACGAGCAGTACTTC. Translating it yields CASSNSQGGGSPYEQYF.

The chain links TRBV6-1 to TRBJ2-5; D is possibly TRBD1 (5 bases). Germline-derived CDR1 and CDR2 are MNHNS and SASEGT. CDR3 size: 15 residues. V was shortened by 2 bases and J by 2 bases, with 12 bases between the two germline ends. DNA of the CDR3: TGTGCCAGCAGTGAATCCCTGACAGTGCAAGAGACCCAGTACTTC. Protein sequence: CASSESLTVQETQYF.

V is TRBV2 and J is TRBJ2-1, with 9 bases lining up with TRBD2. CDR3 length: 14 residues. Germline values: CDR1 SNHLY, CDR2 FYNNEI. The J segment lost 6 bases and the V segment lost 4 bases, leaving 4 bases of the junction unmatched. The CDR3 here is CASSATSGLNEQFF. As DNA, the CDR3 is TGTGCCAGCAGTGCGACTAGCGGACTCAATGAGCAGTTCTTC.

The V gene is TRBV5-1, the J gene TRBJ2-5; TRBD1 agrees at 8 bases. Per the germline V gene, CDR1 is SGHRS and CDR2 is YFSETQ. There are 14 residues in the CDR3. J was trimmed by 1 base and V by 3 bases; bases with no gene match: 2. The CDR3 DNA sequence: TGCGCCAGCAGCTATGGACAGGGCCAAGAGACCCAGTACTTC. Protein product: CASSYGQGQETQYF.

The chain employs TRBV5-1 and TRBJ1-1, with a tentative D call TRBD1 (6 bases). CDR1 is SGHRS, CDR2 YFSETQ, per germline. The CDR3 runs 17 residues. V lost 0 bases and J lost 3, with 18 bases in between. Here the CDR3 reads CASSLGQQGRVYTEAFF. The CDR3 nucleotides are TGCGCCAGCAGCTTGGGGCAACAGGGAAGGGTTTACACTGAAGCTTTCTTT.

This rearrangement joins TRBV4-2 to TRBJ2-3, with 8 positions matching TRBD2. After removal of 0 bases from V and 2 bases from J, the junction contained 4 bases not matched to a gene. This CDR3 contains 16 residues. Germline loops: CDR1 LGHNA, CDR2 YNFKEQ. The CDR3 DNA reads TGTGCCAGCAGCCAAGAGAGGCGGGGGGCCACAGATACGCAGTATTTT. It specifies CASSQERRGATDTQYF.

The chain couples TRBV5-4 to TRBJ2-5; TRBD2 might be the D (6 bases). The J call may be faulty, since TRBJ2-7 better matches the DNA end. The CDR3 runs to 14 residues. Germline V CDR1 and CDR2: SGHNT, YYREEE (reference sequence). CDR3 coding DNA: TGTGCCAGCAGCTTGGCGGGAGCGGTCTACGAGCAGTACTTC. This encodes CASSLAGAVYEQYF.

The chain links TRBV7-9 to TRBJ2-2; no clear D. V lost 2 bases, J lost 7 bases, and 17 bases lay in between. The germline CDR1 and CDR2 sequences are SEHNR and FQNEAQ (reference sequence). The CDR3 totals 16 residues. The CDR3 is CASSLSVRQEGGELFF. In nucleotides, the CDR3 is TGTGCCAGCAGCTTATCGGTTCGGCAGGAAGGCGGGGAGCTGTTTTTT.

V and J are TRBV9 and TRBJ1-2, with a tentative D call TRBD1 (5 bases). There are 17 residues in the CDR3. The ends were cut back, 4 bases at V and 0 bases at J, with 19 bases in the middle. The V gene's germline CDR1 is SGDLS and CDR2 YYNGEE. CDR3 sequence (DNA): TGTGCCAGCAGCACACAGAACCAGGGCGTCCCTAACTATGGCTACACCTTC. Amino acid sequence: CASSTQNQGVPNYGYTF.

The rearrangement uses TRBV21-1 and TRBJ2-3; TRBD2 is taken as the D call from the table, unchecked against the DNA. TRBV21-1 is assigned pseudogene status. The CDR3 is 16 residues long. As DNA, the CDR3 is TGTGCCAGACCGACGGGGGGAACACTCAACAGCGGGACGCAGTATTTT. It specifies CARPTGGTLNSGTQYF.

A word on this clone: At one end the junction does not follow the germline gene, possibly because of a read error. The rearrangement uses TRBV27 and TRBJ2-3; 8 positions match TRBD2. The germline V gene encodes CDR1 MNHEY and CDR2 SMNVEV (reference sequence). The CDR3 spans 14 residues. The CDR3 coding sequence is TGTGCCGGCAGTTTAGCAGCGGGGGCGGATACGCAGTATTTT. Translation gives CAGSLAAGADTQYF.

V and J are TRBV11-2 and TRBJ2-1; possible D gene TRBD2, 6 bases. Trimming cost V 4 bases and J 8 bases, with 21 bases left between them. The germline V gene encodes CDR1 SGHAT and CDR2 FQNNGV. The CDR3 has 16 amino acids. CDR3 sequence reads: CASSSRTTAWADEQFF. In DNA, the CDR3 is TGTGCCAGCAGCTCCAGGACTACCGCCTGGGCGGATGAGCAGTTCTTC.

The chain couples TRBV7-2 to TRBJ1-5, with a weak D call TRBD1 (5 bases). Trimming shortened V by 1 base and J by 1 base, and 11 bases separated the two germline ends. Germline V gene sequence: CDR1 SGHTA, CDR2 FQGNSA. The CDR3 length is 16 residues. The CDR3 nucleotides are TGTGCCAGCAGCTTAGTGCCAGGGTACAGCAATCAGCCCCAGCATTTT. It codes for CASSLVPGYSNQPQHF.

This chain joins TRBV27 and TRBJ2-7; TRBD1 is a possible D gene (5 bases). The CDR3 spans 17 residues. CDR1 is MNHEY, CDR2 SMNVEV, per germline (reference sequence). The germline V and J ends were trimmed by 3 bases and 0 bases, with 18 bases remaining between them. The CDR3 spells CASSLRQGRSSSYEQYF. Written as DNA, the CDR3 is TGTGCCAGCAGTTTGAGGCAGGGAAGAAGCAGCTCCTACGAGCAGTACTTC.

This chain links TRBV27 with TRBJ2-5, with 8 nucleotides matching TRBD2. CDR3 length: 16 amino acids. The germline gives CDR1 MNHEY, CDR2 SMNVEV (reference sequence). With V trimmed by 7 bases and J by 5 bases, 15 bases remained unmatched. The CDR3 protein is CASTHYGAGGLETQYF. The CDR3 region has the DNA TGTGCCAGCACCCACTACGGGGCGGGGGGCCTGGAGACCCAGTACTTC.

The chain couples TRBV28 to TRBJ2-4; possible D gene TRBD1, 5 bases. The CDR3 runs to 15 residues. V shed 4 bases and J shed 2 bases, with 12 bases lying between them. Germline CDR1 reads MDHEN; CDR2 reads SYDVKM. CDR3 DNA sequence: TGTGCCAGCAGTTCGCAGGGTATATCCAAAAACATTCAGTACTTC. Its protein is CASSSQGISKNIQYF.

The CDR3 here is CASSDRDRGADTEAFF. The CDR3 DNA sequence: TGTGCCAGCAGTGACCGGGACAGGGGCGCGGACACTGAAGCTTTCTTT. This rearrangement joins TRBV2 to TRBJ1-1; 10 positions agree with TRBD1. There are 16 residues in the CDR3. Germline V gene lookup returns CDR1 SNHLY and CDR2 FYNNEI. Trimming removed 3 bases from V and 3 bases from J; junction bases left unmatched: 7.

The rearrangement uses TRBV4-1 and TRBJ2-3; TRBD2 is a possible D gene (6 bases). CDR1 MGHRA and CDR2 YSYEKL come from the germline V gene. The CDR3 covers 15 residues. Deletions cut 2 bases from V and 1 base from J, with 10 bases between. The CDR3: CASSQTLARTDTQYF. CDR3 nucleotides: TGCGCCAGCAGCCAAACGCTAGCGCGCACAGATACGCAGTATTTT.

The chain recombines TRBV7-2 with TRBJ2-1; D ambiguous. This CDR3 region has 13 residues. CDR1 is SGHTA and CDR2 is FQGNSA in the germline V gene. Trimming shortened V by 5 bases and J by 4 bases, and 9 bases separated the two germline ends. CDR3 loop: CASSADSYNEQFF. CDR3 DNA: TGTGCCAGCAGCGCCGACTCTTACAATGAGCAGTTCTTC.

The chain uses TRBV11-3 and TRBJ2-1; D possibly corresponds to TRBD1 (6 bases). The CDR3 sequence is 11 residues long. CDR1 and CDR2 (germline): SGHNT, YENEEA. V gave up 4 bases and J gave up 10 bases, with 8 bases separating them. CDR3 region: CASSSGTEQFF. The CDR3 coding sequence is TGTGCCAGCAGCTCCGGGACAGAGCAGTTCTTC. The full variable domain, completed using reference TRBV11-3 and TRBJ2-1, is EAGVVQSPRYKIIEKKQPVAFWCNPISGHNTLYWYLQNLGQGPELLIRYENEEAVDDSQLPKDRFSAERLKGVDSTLKIQPAELGDSAVYLCASSSGTEQFFGPGTRLTVL.

The V call is TRBV7-9, the J call TRBJ1-1; D may be TRBD1 (6 bases). CDR1 and CDR2 (germline): SEHNR, FQNEAQ (reference sequence). The V end lost 0 bases, the J end lost 11 bases, and 16 bases lay between the germline ends. The CDR3 has 14 residues. CDR3 sequence reads: CASSLATGSFYAFF. CDR3 in DNA: TGTGCCAGCAGCTTAGCAACAGGGTCTTTTTACGCTTTCTTT.

This clone was found a few times. V usage is TRBV25-1 and J usage is TRBJ2-5, with a possible D match to TRBD2 (6 bases). Per germline, CDR1 MGHDK and CDR2 SYGVNS. This CDR3 is built from 15 residues. V dropped 4 bases and J dropped 5 bases, with 17 bases sitting between them. The CDR3 sequence: CASSVGSAGRETQYF. In DNA, the CDR3 is TGTGCCAGCAGTGTGGGGAGTGCGGGACGGGAGACCCAGTACTTC. Supplemented by reference TRBV25-1 and TRBJ2-5, the full variable domain reads EADIYQTPRYLVIGTGKKITLECSQTMGHDKMYWYQQDPGMELHLIHYSYGVNSTEKGDLSSESTVSRIRTEHFPLTLESARPSHTSQYLCASSVGSAGRETQYFGPGTRLLVL.

The table lists this clone with a count of one. The rearrangement links TRBV10-3 to TRBJ1-5; 10 nucleotides align to TRBD1. CDR3 size: 17 residues. Germline CDR1 ENHRY, CDR2 SYGVKD. V shed 0 bases and J 2 bases; nucleotides not matched to a gene: 4. CDR3 nucleotides: TGTGCCATCAGTGAGTCGGGACAGGGGAGGGGCAATCAGCCCCAGCATTTT. Translated, it gives CAISESGQGRGNQPQHF.

This rearrangement joins TRBV7-2 to TRBJ1-6; perhaps TRBD1 as D (5 bases). The germline V and J ends were trimmed by 2 bases and 8 bases, with 19 bases remaining between them. Germline V CDR1 and CDR2: SGHTA, FQGNSA. CDR3 length: 17 amino acids. This CDR3 reads CASSLRLGDSYDSPLHF. In DNA form, the CDR3 reads TGTGCCAGCAGCTTACGGTTAGGGGACTCCTACGATTCACCCCTCCACTTT.

This clone was observed a few times. V and J are TRBV5-6 and TRBJ1-4, with D unclear. Deletions cut 3 bases from V and 3 bases from J, with 3 bases between. The CDR3 runs 12 residues. In germline, CDR1 is SGHDT, CDR2 YYEEEE. The CDR3 is CASSSSNEKLFF. DNA of the CDR3: TGTGCCAGCAGCTCCTCTAATGAAAAACTGTTTTTT.